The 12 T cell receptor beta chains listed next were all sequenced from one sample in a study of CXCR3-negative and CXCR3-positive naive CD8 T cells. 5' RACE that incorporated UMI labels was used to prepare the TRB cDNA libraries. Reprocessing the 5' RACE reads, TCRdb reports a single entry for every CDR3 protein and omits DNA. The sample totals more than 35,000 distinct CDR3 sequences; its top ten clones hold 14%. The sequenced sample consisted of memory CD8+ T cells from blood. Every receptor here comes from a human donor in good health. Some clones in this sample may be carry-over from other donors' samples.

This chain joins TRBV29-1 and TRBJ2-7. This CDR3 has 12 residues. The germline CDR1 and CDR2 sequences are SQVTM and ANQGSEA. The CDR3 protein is CSVVGISYEQYF.

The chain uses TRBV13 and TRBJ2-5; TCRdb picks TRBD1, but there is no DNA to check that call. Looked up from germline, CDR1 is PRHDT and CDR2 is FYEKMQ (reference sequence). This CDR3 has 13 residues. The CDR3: CASSSGTSETQYF.

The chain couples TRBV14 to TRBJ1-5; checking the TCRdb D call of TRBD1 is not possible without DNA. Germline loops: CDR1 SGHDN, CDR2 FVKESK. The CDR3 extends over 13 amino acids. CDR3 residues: CASTPRGAQPQHF.

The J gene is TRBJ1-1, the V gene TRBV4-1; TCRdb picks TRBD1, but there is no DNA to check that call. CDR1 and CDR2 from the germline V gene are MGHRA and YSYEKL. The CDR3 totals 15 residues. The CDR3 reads CASSQERSQGTEAFF.

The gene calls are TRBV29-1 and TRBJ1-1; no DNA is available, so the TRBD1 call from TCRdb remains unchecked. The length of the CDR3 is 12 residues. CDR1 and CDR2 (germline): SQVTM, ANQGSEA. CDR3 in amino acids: CSATGTNTEAFF.

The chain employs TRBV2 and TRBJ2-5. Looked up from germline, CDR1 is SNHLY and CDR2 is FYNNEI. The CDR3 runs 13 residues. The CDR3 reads CARDGYLQETQYF.

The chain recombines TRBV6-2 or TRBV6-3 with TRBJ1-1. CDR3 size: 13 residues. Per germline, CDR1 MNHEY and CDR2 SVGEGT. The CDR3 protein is CASSYFRETEAFF.

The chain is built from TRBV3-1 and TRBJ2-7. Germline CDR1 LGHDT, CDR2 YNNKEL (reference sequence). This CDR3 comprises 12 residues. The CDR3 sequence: CASSQAEYEQYF.

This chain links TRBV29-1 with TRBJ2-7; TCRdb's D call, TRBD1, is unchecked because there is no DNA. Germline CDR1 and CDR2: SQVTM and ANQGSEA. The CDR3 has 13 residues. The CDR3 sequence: CSVTGDVGYEQYF.

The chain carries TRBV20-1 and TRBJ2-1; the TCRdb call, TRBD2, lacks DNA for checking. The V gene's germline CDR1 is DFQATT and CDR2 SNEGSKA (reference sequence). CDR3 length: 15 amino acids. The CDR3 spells CSAGDRDWTYNEQFF.

CDR3 residues: CASSLVSRENTEAFF. The V and J genes are TRBV13 and TRBJ1-1; TCRdb designates TRBD1, a call that cannot be tested without DNA. Germline CDR1 is PRHDT and CDR2 is FYEKMQ (reference sequence). The CDR3 loop spans 15 amino acids.

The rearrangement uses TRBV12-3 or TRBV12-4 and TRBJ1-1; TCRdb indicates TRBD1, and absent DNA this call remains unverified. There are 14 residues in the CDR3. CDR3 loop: CASSWTGRNTEAFF.